This T cell receptor beta chain is drawn from a study of T-cell memory formation after mild COVID-19 (dated by TCRdb to about 2021). Concerning the study at large: TCR sequence clusters from the two donors were largely donor specific. Two young, previously healthy adult volunteers made up the cohort, one male and one female. T-cell clones expanding and contracting after mild COVID-19 in a couple of donors were tracked by longitudinal TCRalpha and TCRbeta repertoire sequencing.

The full study reports these points: Only two mild cases were covered in the study, and larger cohorts including severe cases with pre-infection samples were considered necessary. Some responding clones were detected in pre-infection memory, suggesting pre-existing cross-reactive memory T cells joined the SARS-CoV-2 response. Contracting CD4+ clones were found mainly in CM and EM memory subsets, while CD8+ clones were enriched in EMRA. From day 15 to 85, contracting clones showed balanced CD4/CD8 phenotypes, whereas a second wave of clones that expanded from day 15 to 37 leaned towards CD4+. SARS-CoV-2 specificity of the second-wave clones peaking on day 37 was not confirmed.

Trimming costs V 5 bases and J 6 bases, and their ends lie 11 bases apart. The CDR3 starts with the cysteine, ends with the phenylalanine, and has 13 residues. Only the CDR3 region is kept as DNA, spanning 39 bases read in frame from base 1. For CDR1 and CDR2, the germline V gene (reference sequence) lists LNHDA and SQIVND. This clonotype was observed a few times. Its antigen is currently not known. No base quality information exists; no much larger clone differs at one position. The listed sequencing device is Illumina NovaSeq 6000. TCRalpha and TCRbeta cDNA libraries were built by 5'RACE with constant-segment primers, adding sample barcodes and unique molecular identifiers. Trizol reagent was used to extract RNA from every sample. Amplification of the libraries took two PCR steps, and the second step added a second sample barcode plus Illumina TruSeq adapters. The libraries were sequenced on an Illumina NovaSeq using 2 x 150 bp paired-end reads. The original methods were these. Reads were demultiplexed and collapsed into UMI-guided consensus sequences with migec v1.2.7. Using mixcr v2.1.11, the UMI consensuses were aligned to TRA and TRB V and J templates and assembled into clonotypes. A clonotype was counted as expanded or contracted only when both edgeR and NoisET called the clonotype significant, with the noise models trained on biological replicates. For edgeR calls, the thresholds were a false discovery rate-adjusted p below 0.01 and a log2 fold-change of 1. PCA with hierarchical clustering of max-normalized trajectories of the 1000 most abundant clonotypes was used as exploratory dynamics analysis. Separately sequenced CD4+ and CD8+ repertoires were used to assign a CD4 or CD8 phenotype to each responding clone. Clones were called with MiXCR by TCRdb after fastp trimmed the public reads at Q25, and only in-frame beta chains were retained. Duplicate CDR3 protein sequences are folded into a single record with the most common DNA and genes. These V and J calls originate from TCRdb's pipeline instead of the authors' own analysis. This sample holds roughly 120,000 distinct CDR3 sequences; approximately 15% were observed only once. The leading ten clones occupy around 13% of the sample.

PBMCs were isolated by Ficoll-Paque density gradient centrifugation. This TCR was sampled from an adult woman who had mild COVID-19 (a few samples of this study predate the infection). The sample titles of this study are shuffled in the database, so cell type and time point are left out; the donor was told from shared clones. The sample taken for sequencing was PBMCs or a T cell subset sorted from them (not recorded which). The sequence is built from TRBV19 and TRBJ2-4; the D gene lacks a confident call. The CDR3 corresponds to CASSFGIGNIQYF. The nucleotide sequence reads as follows: TGTGCCAGTAGTTTCGGTATTGGAAACATTCAGTACTTC.